What follows is one TCR beta chain and its context. Germline and junction disagree at one end, which may indicate a read error. Looked up from germline, CDR1 is SEHNR and CDR2 is FQNEAQ (reference sequence). The CDR3 spans 16 residues. One entry per CDR3 protein results from TCRdb running MiXCR on the PCR reads. The table lists about 630,000 distinct CDR3 sequences, roughly 25% of them singletons. The sample originates from a study of molecular identifiers for immune sequencing clone quantification. The rearrangement joins TRBV7-9 to TRBJ2-5; 15 bases align to TRBD2. The specimen was naive CD8+ T cells from blood, with Jurkat cell RNA spiked in. Subset given: FACS-sorted CD8+CD4-CCR7+CD45RA+ naive T cells. The sequence derives from a human donor in good health. Some libraries in this study had Jurkat cell RNA spiked in. In nucleotides, the CDR3 is TGTGCCAGCAGACGGGGACTAGCGGGAGGAGGAGAGCCCCAGTACTTC. Protein: CASRRGLAGGGEPQYF.